One sample yielded the 9 T cell receptor beta chains listed below, sequenced in a study of OX40 agonist ivuxolimab in advanced cancers. Receptors were amplified or captured by the immunoSEQ multiplex PCR assay. The clones in this table, taken by TCRdb from immuneACCESS, are in-frame only. Not every clone is retained; where verified, under half of the shortfall comes from an unresolved V gene, and the cause of the rest is unknown. For this sample there are 72,000 or so clones; around 86% appear just once. The leading ten clones occupy 0.2% to 0.3% of the sample. Sequenced material: CD4+ or CD8+ T cells sorted from blood, taken in a trial of the OX40 agonist ivuxolimab. The source of these receptors is an adult with an advanced solid tumor such as melanoma, head and neck, liver or kidney cancer.

This clone was detected only a few times. The rearrangement joins TRBV10-3 to TRBJ1-4; D ambiguous. The V and J ends lost 2 bases and 8 bases respectively, with 15 bases between them. The CDR3 is made up of 15 amino acids. Germline CDR1 ENHRY, CDR2 SYGVKD. CDR3 sequence: CAISEAVFGGEKLFF. The CDR3, as DNA: TGTGCCATCAGTGAGGCCGTCTTTGGAGGAGAAAAACTGTTTTTT.

The chain employs TRBV29-1 and TRBJ2-7, with D hard to call. The CDR3 is 15 residues long. V was shortened by 4 bases and J by 0 bases, with 16 bases between the two germline ends. CDR1 and CDR2 from the germline V gene are SQVTM and ANQGSEA. CDR3 protein: CSVVLFSESSYEQYF. In DNA form, the CDR3 reads TGCAGCGTTGTATTATTTTCAGAGAGCTCCTACGAGCAGTACTTC.

V usage is TRBV5-4 and J usage is TRBJ2-7; 15 nucleotides match TRBD2. The CDR3 runs 18 residues. Trimming removed 4 bases from V and 5 bases from J; junction bases left unmatched: 13. CDR1 is SGHNT and CDR2 is YYREEE in the germline V gene (reference sequence). The CDR3 nucleotides read TGTGCCAGCAGCCAAGAAGTGCGGGGACTAGCGGGAGGAGACGAGCAGTACTTC. It specifies CASSQEVRGLAGGDEQYF.

The chain combines TRBV7-6 with TRBJ2-3, with TRBD1 identical over 7 bases. The V and J ends lost 0 bases and 1 base, in that order; junction bases with no gene match: 1. CDR1 is SGHVS, CDR2 FNYEAQ, per germline. The CDR3 has 15 amino acids. CDR3 DNA sequence: TGTGCCAGCAGCTTAGCAGGACAGGGCACAGATACGCAGTATTTT. This translates into CASSLAGQGTDTQYF.

The rearrangement uses TRBV6-6 and TRBJ2-7; 8 bases map to TRBD1. V was clipped by 2 bases and J by 4 bases; unmatched bases: 10. The germline V gene has CDR1 MNHNY and CDR2 SVGAGI (reference sequence). The CDR3 spans 16 residues. The chain's CDR3 is CASSYAPTGAGYEQYF. The DNA for the CDR3 is TGTGCCAGCAGTTACGCCCCGACAGGGGCCGGGTACGAGCAGTACTTC.

The V and J genes are TRBV4-2 and TRBJ2-1, with D possibly matching TRBD1 (6 bases). The length of the CDR3 is 15 residues. V shed 3 bases and J shed 10 bases, with 19 bases lying between them. CDR1 and CDR2 (germline): LGHNA, YNFKEQ. CDR3: CASSQDQNDRIEQFF. The CDR3 DNA reads TGTGCCAGCAGCCAGGATCAAAACGACAGGATAGAGCAGTTCTTC.

The V call is TRBV7-2, the J call TRBJ2-3; D may be TRBD1 (5 bases). The CDR3 is made up of 13 amino acids. Trimming shortened V by 2 bases and J by 8 bases, and 11 bases separated the two germline ends. Germline lookup yields CDR1 SGHTA and CDR2 FQGNSA. Here the CDR3 DNA reads TGTGCCAGCAGCTTACAGGGTTGGGGTACGCAGTATTTT. Its translation: CASSLQGWGTQYF. The full variable domain, in which reference TRBV7-2 and TRBJ2-3 provide the parts outside the CDR3, is GAGVSQSPSNKVTEKGKDVELRCDPISGHTALYWYRQSLGQGLEFLIYFQGNSAPDKSGLPSDRFSAERTGGSVSTLTIQRTQQEDSAVYLCASSLQGWGTQYFGPGTRLTVL.

The V call is TRBV19, the J call TRBJ1-5, with no clear D. CDR1 and CDR2 (germline): LNHDA, SQIVND (reference sequence). The CDR3 has 15 residues. The V gene lost 10 bases and the J gene lost 0 bases, with 16 bases spanning the gap. The CDR3 here is CATIPGIYSNQPQHF. The DNA for the CDR3 is TGTGCCACCATCCCCGGAATTTATAGCAATCAGCCCCAGCATTTT.

The chain is built from TRBV28 and TRBJ2-5, with D perhaps TRBD2 (7 bases). V was shortened by 5 bases and J by 4 bases, with 14 bases between the two germline ends. The germline gives CDR1 MDHEN, CDR2 SYDVKM. The CDR3 extends over 14 amino acids. The CDR3 bases are TGTGCCAGCAGTCGCCCGGGGGGCGGAGAGACCCAGTACTTC. Translation: CASSRPGGGETQYF.